Given below is one TCR beta chain in context. Antigen specificity is unknown. The entirety of the isolated RNA underwent reverse transcription, so expressed TCRB transcripts were sequenced. Only in-frame clones appear in the TCRdb table, and some are missing; sequencing was by immunoSEQ multiplex PCR. The data show hundreds of thousands of clones, about 12% seen once. These data originate in a study of beta chain features in type 1 diabetes. Study-level information: Patients shared similar age, gender and cell yields with healthy donors. Regarding the study as a whole: Naive, central memory and Treg TCRB repertoires seemed to resemble each other more closely in patients than they did in healthy donors.

The sequenced sample was naive CD4+ T cells from blood. This TCR was sampled from a man between 18 and 29 years old in good health.

The DNA of the CDR3 is TGCGCCAGCAGCCCCGGAGACAGGGGTAACGAGCAGTACTTC. This encodes CASSPGDRGNEQYF. The J gene is TRBJ2-7, the V gene TRBV5-1, with 8 nucleotides matching TRBD1. J lost 5 bases, V lost 4 bases, and 8 bases had no gene match. Germline loops: CDR1 SGHRS, CDR2 YFSETQ. CDR3 size: 14 residues.